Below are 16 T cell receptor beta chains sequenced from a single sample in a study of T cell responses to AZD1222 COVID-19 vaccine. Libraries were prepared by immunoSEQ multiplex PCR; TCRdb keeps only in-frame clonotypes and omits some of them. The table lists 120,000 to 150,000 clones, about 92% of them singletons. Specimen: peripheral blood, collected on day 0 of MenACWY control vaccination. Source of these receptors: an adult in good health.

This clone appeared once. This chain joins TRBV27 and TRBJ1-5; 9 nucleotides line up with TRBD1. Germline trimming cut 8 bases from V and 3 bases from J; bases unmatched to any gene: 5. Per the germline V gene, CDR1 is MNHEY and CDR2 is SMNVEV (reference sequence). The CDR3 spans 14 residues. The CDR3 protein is CASGTGGHNQPQHF. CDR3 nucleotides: TGTGCCAGCGGAACAGGGGGCCACAATCAGCCCCAGCATTTT.

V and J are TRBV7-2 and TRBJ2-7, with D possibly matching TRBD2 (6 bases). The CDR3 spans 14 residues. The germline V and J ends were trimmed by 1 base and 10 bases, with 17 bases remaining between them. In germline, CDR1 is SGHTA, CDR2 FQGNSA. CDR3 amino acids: CASSLGLDSGVQYF. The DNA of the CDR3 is TGTGCCAGCAGCTTAGGGCTCGACTCGGGAGTCCAGTACTTC.

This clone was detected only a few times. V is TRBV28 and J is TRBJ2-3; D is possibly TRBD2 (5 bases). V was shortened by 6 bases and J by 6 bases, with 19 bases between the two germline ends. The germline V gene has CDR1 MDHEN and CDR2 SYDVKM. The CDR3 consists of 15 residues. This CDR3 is CASRSLGGPEDTQYF. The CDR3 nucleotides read TGTGCCAGCAGGTCGCTAGGCGGGCCAGAGGATACGCAGTATTTT.

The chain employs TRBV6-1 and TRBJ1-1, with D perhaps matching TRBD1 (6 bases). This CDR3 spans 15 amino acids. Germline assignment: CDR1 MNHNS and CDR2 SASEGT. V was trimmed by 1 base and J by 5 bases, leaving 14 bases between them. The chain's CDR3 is CASSEVGGAGTEAFF. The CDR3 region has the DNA TGTGCCAGCAGTGAAGTCGGGGGCGCGGGGACTGAAGCTTTCTTT.

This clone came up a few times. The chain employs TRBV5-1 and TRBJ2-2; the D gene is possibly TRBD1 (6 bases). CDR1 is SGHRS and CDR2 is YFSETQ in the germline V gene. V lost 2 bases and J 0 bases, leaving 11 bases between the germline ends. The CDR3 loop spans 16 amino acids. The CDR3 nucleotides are TGCGCCAGCAGCTTATCCGGACAGACGAACACCGGGGAGCTGTTTTTT. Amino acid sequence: CASSLSGQTNTGELFF.

The CDR3 is CASSDLASGTYEQYF. The CDR3 nucleotides read TGTGCCAGCAGTGATTTGGCTAGCGGAACATACGAGCAGTACTTC. The J gene is TRBJ2-7, the V gene TRBV2, with TRBD2 matching over 7 bases. The germline CDR1 and CDR2 sequences are SNHLY and FYNNEI. CDR3 length equals 15 residues. V lost 3 bases, J lost 4 bases, and 9 bases stayed unmatched.

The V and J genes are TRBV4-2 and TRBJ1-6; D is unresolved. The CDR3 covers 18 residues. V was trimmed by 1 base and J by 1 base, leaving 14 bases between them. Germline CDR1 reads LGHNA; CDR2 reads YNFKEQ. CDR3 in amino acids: CASSQGVGGRSYNSPLHF. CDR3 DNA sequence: TGTGCCAGCAGCCAAGGGGTGGGTGGCAGATCCTATAATTCACCCCTCCACTTT.

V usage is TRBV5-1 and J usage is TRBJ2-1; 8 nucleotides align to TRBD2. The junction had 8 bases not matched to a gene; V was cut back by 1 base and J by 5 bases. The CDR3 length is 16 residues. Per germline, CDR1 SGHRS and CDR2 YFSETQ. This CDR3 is CASSLYPGGIDNEQFF. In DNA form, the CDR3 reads TGCGCCAGCAGCTTGTATCCGGGAGGGATAGACAATGAGCAGTTCTTC.

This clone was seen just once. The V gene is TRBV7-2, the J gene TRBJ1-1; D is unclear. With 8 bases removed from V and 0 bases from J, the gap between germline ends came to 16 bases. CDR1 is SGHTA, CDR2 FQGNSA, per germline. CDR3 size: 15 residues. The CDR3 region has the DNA TGTGCCAGCTCCACCGCGAGGGAGGTGAACACTGAAGCTTTCTTT. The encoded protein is CASSTAREVNTEAFF.

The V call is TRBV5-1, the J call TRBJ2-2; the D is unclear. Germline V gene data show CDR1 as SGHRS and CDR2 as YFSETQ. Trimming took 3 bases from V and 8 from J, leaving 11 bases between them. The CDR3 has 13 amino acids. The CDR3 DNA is TGCGCCAGCAGCTGGGAAACGCGGGGGGAGCTGTTTTTT. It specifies CASSWETRGELFF.

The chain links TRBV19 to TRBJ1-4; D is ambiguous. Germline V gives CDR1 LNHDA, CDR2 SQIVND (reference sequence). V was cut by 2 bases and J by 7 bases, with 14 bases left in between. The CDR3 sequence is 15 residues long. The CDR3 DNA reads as TGTGCCAGTAGTATACGAACAGACCGGGGTGAAAAACTGTTTTTT. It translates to CASSIRTDRGEKLFF.

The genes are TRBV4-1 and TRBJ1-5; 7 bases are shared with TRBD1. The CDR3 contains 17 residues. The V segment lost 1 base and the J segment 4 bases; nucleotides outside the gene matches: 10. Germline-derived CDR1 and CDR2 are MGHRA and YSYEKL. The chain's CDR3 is CASSQGRGAARNQPQHF. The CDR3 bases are TGCGCCAGCAGCCAAGGCAGGGGGGCGGCTCGAAATCAGCCCCAGCATTTT.

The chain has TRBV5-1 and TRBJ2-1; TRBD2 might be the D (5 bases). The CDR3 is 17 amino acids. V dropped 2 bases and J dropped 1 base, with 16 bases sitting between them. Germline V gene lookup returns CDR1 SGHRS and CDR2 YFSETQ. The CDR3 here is CASSFRTLEGSYNEQFF. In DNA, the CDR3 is TGCGCCAGCAGCTTCCGAACGTTAGAGGGTTCCTACAATGAGCAGTTCTTC.

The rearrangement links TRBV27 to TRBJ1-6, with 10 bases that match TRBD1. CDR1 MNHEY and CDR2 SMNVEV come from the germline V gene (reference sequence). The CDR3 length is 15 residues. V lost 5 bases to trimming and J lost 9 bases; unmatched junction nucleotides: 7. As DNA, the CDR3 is TGTGCCAGCAGTGGTCGACAGGGGGCATCTTCACCCCTCCACTTT. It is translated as CASSGRQGASSPLHF.

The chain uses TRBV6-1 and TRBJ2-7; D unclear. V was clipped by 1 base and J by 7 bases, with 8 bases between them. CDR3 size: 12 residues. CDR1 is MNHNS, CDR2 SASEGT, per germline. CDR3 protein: CASSEGVWEQYF. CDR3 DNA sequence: TGTGCCAGCAGTGAAGGGGTTTGGGAGCAGTACTTC.

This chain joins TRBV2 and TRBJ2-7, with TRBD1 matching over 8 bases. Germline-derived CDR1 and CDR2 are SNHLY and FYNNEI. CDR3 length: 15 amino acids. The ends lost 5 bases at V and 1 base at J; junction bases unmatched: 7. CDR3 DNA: TGTGCCAGCAGTCAGGGGGCAGTTAGTTCCTACGAGCAGTACTTC. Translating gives CASSQGAVSSYEQYF.